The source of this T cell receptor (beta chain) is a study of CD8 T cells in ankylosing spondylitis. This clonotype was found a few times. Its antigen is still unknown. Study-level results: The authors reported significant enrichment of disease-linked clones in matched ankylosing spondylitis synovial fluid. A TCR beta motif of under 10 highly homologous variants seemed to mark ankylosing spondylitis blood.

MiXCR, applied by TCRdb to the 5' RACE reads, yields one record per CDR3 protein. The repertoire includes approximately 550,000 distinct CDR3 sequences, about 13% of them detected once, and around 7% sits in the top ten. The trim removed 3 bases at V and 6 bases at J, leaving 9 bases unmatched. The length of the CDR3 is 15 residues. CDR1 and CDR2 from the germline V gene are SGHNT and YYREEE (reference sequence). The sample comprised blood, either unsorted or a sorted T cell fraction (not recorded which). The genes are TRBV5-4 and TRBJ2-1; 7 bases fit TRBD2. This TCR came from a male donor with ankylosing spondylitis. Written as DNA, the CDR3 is TGTGCCAGCAGCTGGGGGGGGTTTATTCGCAATGAGCAGTTCTTC. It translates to CASSWGGFIRNEQFF.